This TCR beta chain was recovered during a study of blood T cell repertoires in COVID-19 (dated by TCRdb to 2018 to 2021). Regarding the research as a whole: Collaborator samples came from the United States, Italy and Spain and covered acute and convalescent phases of COVID-19. The material from the prospective study consisted of cDNA or gDNA derived from T cells, B-cell-depleted T cells, or PBMCs. Subjects who had been exposed to COVID-19, were actively infected with it, or had recovered from it provided the deeply sampled blood TCRbeta repertoires that made up the dataset. A freely available public database, intended as a resource for researchers studying the immune response to SARS-CoV-2, is where the repertoires were released. Samples were obtained from the ongoing ImmuneRACE study (first 160 participants) and from 1,254 subjects provided by 6 global collaborators. Nearly every sample came with metadata listing a de-identified subject ID, COVID-19 status, age in years and sex. Where HLA class I and class II types were available, the types were taken from metadata supplied by the sample provider, not from assay-based typing.

General conclusions and limits of the study: Clinical and demographic metadata were provided uncurated, with the amount varying by source and participant.

TCRbeta CDR3 regions were amplified from genomic DNA using the immunoSEQ Assay, a bias-controlled multiplex PCR. The authors' pipeline ran thus. Nucleated cell counts per sample were estimated from amplification of reference gene primers within the assay. Sequence reads were collapsed and filtered to measure the absolute abundance of every unique TCRbeta CDR3 rearrangement. Productive Simpson clonality was computed per sample as the square root of Simpson's diversity index over productive rearrangements. TCRdb obtained this table from immuneACCESS and retained in-frame rearrangements with V and J assigned. These tables miss some clones; where compared with another copy, unresolved V genes account for less than half of the shortfall, and the remainder is unexplained. The D gene and trimming were derived from the DNA, and the V and J assignments and clone size from that table. The sample records 150,000 or so clones, roughly 93% of which are singletons. The ten largest account for 2% to 3% of the sample.

Including cysteine and phenylalanine, the CDR3 has 15 amino acids. CDR3 DNA is the only sequence kept; it has 45 bases, read in frame from the first base. The germline V gene sets CDR1 to SGHRS and CDR2 to YFSETQ. Trimming costs V 4 bases and J 1 base, and their ends lie 14 bases apart. About this clone itself: There is no known antigen for this receptor. No much larger clonotype is one base removed from it; base qualities were not supplied.

Whole blood was collected in K2EDTA tubes by collaborating institutions according to the institutions' own protocols. For TCRbeta analysis, collaborators shipped samples in one of three forms: frozen whole blood, isolated PBMCs, or DNA extracted from either of those sample types. The material sequenced was peripheral blood. The receptor was isolated from a man aged 18 to 29 with acute or convalescent COVID-19. Here the chain combines TRBV5-1 and TRBJ1-1; TRBD1 could be the D gene, as 6 bases match. The sequenced DNA: TGCGCCAGCAGCCCACGGGGGGGCTCGAACACTGAAGCTTTCTTT. This gives the protein CASSPRGGSNTEAFF. Joined to the reference TRBV5-1 and TRBJ1-1 proteins, this CDR3 gives the full variable domain: KAGVTQTPRYLIKTRGQQVTLSCSPISGHRSVSWYQQTPGQGLQFLFEYFSETQRNKGNFPGRFSGRQFSNSRSEMNVSTLELGDSALYLCASSPRGGSNTEAFFGQGTRLTVV.